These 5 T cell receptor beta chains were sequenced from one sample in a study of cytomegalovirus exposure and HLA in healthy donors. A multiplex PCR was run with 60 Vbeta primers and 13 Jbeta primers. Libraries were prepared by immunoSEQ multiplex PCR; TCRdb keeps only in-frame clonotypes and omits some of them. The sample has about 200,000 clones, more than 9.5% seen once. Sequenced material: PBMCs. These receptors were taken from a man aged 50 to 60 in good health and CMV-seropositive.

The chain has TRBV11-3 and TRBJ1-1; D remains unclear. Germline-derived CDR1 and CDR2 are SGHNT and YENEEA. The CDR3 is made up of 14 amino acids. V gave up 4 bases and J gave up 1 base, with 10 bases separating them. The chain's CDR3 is CASSSTHGNTEAFF. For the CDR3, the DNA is TGTGCCAGCAGCTCGACACACGGGAACACTGAAGCTTTCTTT.

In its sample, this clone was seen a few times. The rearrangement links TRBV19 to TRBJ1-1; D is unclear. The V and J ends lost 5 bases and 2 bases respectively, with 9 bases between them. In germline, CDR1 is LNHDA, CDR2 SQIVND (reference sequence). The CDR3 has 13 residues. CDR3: CASSYATNTEAFF. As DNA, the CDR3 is TGTGCCAGTAGTTACGCTACCAACACTGAAGCTTTCTTT.

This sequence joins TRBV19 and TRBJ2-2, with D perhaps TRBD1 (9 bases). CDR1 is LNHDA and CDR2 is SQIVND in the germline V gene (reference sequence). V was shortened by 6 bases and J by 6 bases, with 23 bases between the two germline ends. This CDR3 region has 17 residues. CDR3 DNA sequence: TGTGCCAGTAGGAAGTTAGCGGGACAGGGCTTCTCCGGGGAGCTGTTTTTT. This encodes CASRKLAGQGFSGELFF.

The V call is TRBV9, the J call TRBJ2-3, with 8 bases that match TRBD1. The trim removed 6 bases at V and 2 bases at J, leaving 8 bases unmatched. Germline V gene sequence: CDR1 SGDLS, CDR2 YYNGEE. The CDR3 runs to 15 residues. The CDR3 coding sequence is TGTGCCAGCAACCGACAGGGGACACTCACAGATACGCAGTATTTT. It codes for CASNRQGTLTDTQYF.

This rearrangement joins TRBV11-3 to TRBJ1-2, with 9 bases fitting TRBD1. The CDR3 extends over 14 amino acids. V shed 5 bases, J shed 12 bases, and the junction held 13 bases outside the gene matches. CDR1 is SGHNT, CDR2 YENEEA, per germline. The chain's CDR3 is CASSPFRLGTGHTF. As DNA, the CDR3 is TGTGCCAGCAGCCCATTCCGACTGGGGACAGGGCACACCTTC.